Listed below are T cell receptor beta chains from one sample, sequenced in a study of yellow fever vaccine responses in identical twins. MiXCR, applied by TCRdb to the RT-PCR reads, yields one record per CDR3 protein. The repertoire holds some 20,000 distinct CDR3 sequences, about two thirds seen once, with roughly 2% in the top ten. Sequenced material: T cells from blood (PBMCs), unsorted or a sorted subset (not recorded which), taken before or after yellow fever vaccination (not recorded which). All receptors derive from a woman aged 18-29 years who received the yellow fever vaccine. Each CDR3 is given with its conserved first and last residue. A D gene is named only where the DNA matches it firmly. Clone size is not always given. Where it is, it says once, few, many or a class for expanded clones.

j_call clone_size d_call v_call cdr3_aa cdr3_nt
TRBJ1-5 NA NA TRBV12-3/TRBV12-4 CASSLVPGSYSNQPQHF TGTGCCAGCAGTTTGGTTCCCGGGAGCTATAGCAATCAGCCCCAGCATTTT
TRBJ1-1 NA NA TRBV20-1 CSARDDRTNTEAFF TGCAGTGCTAGAGACGACAGAACTAACACTGAAGCTTTCTTT
TRBJ2-1 NA TRBD1 TRBV7-9 CASSHRQGRDDEQFF TGTGCCAGCAGCCATAGACAGGGAAGAGACGATGAGCAGTTCTTC
TRBJ1-5 NA TRBD1 TRBV4-1 CASSQDRDSNVYSNQPQHF TGCGCCAGCAGCCAAGATCGGGACAGCAATGTTTATAGCAATCAGCCCCAGCATTTT
TRBJ2-1 NA TRBD2 TRBV13 CASRLAGDRWNEQFF TGTGCCAGCAGGTTAGCGGGAGACCGGTGGAATGAGCAGTTCTTC
TRBJ2-4 NA NA TRBV20-1 CSAPASGDIQYF TGCAGTGCCCCGGCGTCGGGGGACATTCAGTACTTC
TRBJ2-2 NA TRBD1 TRBV12-3/TRBV12-4 CASTPDRVNGELFF TGTGCCAGCACTCCGGACAGGGTAAACGGGGAGCTGTTTTTT
TRBJ1-1 NA NA TRBV18 CASSRGRNTEAFF TGTGCCAGCTCGCGGGGGCGGAACACTGAAGCTTTCTTT
TRBJ2-3 NA TRBD1 TRBV2 CAIPRGRSVLDTQYF TGTGCCATCCCGAGGGGGCGCTCGGTGCTAGATACGCAGTATTTT
TRBJ2-7 once NA TRBV29-1 CSVAARSGSYEQYF TGCAGCGTTGCGGCTAGATCAGGGTCCTACGAGCAGTACTTC